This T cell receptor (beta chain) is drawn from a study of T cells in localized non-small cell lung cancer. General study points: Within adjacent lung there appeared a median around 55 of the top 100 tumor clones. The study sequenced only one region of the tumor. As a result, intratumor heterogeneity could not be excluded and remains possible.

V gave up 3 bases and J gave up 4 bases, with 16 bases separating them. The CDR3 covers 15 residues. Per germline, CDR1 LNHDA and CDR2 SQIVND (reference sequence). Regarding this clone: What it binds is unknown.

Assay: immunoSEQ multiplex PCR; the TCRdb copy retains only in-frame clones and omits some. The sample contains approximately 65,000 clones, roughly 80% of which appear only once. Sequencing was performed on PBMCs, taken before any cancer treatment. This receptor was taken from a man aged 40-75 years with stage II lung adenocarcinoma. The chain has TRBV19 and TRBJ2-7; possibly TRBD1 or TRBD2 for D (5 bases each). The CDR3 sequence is CASSMGTVPSYEQYF. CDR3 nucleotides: TGTGCCAGTAGTATGGGGACCGTACCCTCTTACGAGCAGTACTTC.